This T cell receptor (beta chain) was sequenced during a study of immune heterogeneity within non-small cell lung tumors. Overall study: Tumor histology was classified as squamous cell carcinoma in a handful of cases, non-squamous carcinoma in about 11 and not otherwise specified in 1.

Trimming took 8 bases from V and 7 from J; bases not matched to a gene: 15. CDR3 length: 15 amino acids. Per the germline V gene, CDR1 is MDHEN and CDR2 is SYDVKM. In this sample, this clonotype is medium-sized (0.01 to 0.1%). Its antigen is currently unknown. At around 600 ng per sample, bulk tumor genomic DNA provided the template. The authors collected several far-apart biopsies from each primary tumor during surgery. Enrolled patients presented with newly diagnosed, previously untreated non-small cell lung cancer and underwent curative surgery. The TCR beta CDR3 region was amplified by multiplex PCR employing 32 V and 13 J primers. TCRdb redid the calling of the multiplex PCR reads with MiXCR, one entry per CDR3 protein. Of approximately 11,000 distinct CDR3 sequences listed, almost 30% are singletons. Study-wide points: Individual patients mostly differed in their high-frequency T-cell receptor beta clonotypes.

The receptor was derived from a woman aged 55-70 years with non-small cell lung cancer. The sample was lung tumor tissue. This chain links TRBV28 with TRBJ2-7; 9 bases fit TRBD2. The CDR3 sequence is CASCPRTAGGGEQYF. CDR3 nucleotides: TGTGCCAGCTGCCCTCGGACAGCGGGGGGAGGGGAGCAGTACTTC.